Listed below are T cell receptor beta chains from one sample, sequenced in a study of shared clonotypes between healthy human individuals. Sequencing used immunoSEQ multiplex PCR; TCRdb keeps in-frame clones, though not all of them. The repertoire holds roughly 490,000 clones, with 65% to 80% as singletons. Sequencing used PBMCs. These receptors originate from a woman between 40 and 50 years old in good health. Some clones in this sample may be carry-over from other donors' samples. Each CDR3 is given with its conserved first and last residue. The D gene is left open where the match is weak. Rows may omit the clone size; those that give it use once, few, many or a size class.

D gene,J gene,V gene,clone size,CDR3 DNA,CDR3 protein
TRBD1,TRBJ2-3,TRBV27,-,TGTGCCAGCAGCCAAGACAGGCCCAGCACAGGGGGGCAGTATTTT,CASSQDRPSTGGQYF
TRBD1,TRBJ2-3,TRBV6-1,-,TGTGCCAGCAGTGAATTATGGGGACAGGGGGGCAGTACGCAGTATTTT,CASSELWGQGGSTQYF
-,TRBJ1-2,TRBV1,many,TGCACCAGCAGCCAAGATAGGGCAGCTTCTAACTATGGCTACACCTTC,CTSSQDRAASNYGYTF
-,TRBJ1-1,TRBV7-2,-,TGTGCCAGCAGCTTAGCGGGCAGGAACACTGAAGCTTTCTTT,CASSLAGRNTEAFF
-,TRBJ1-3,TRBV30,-,TGTGCCTGGAGTGGGACACAGGGAAACACCATATATTTT,CAWSGTQGNTIYF
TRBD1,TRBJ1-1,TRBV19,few,TGTGCCAGTAGTACGAGACAGGGGGCCTCGAACACTGAAGCTTTCTTT,CASSTRQGASNTEAFF
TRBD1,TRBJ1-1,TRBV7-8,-,TGTGCCAGCAGCTTAGCCCTATCCGACAGGGTTGCCACTGAAGCTTTCTTT,CASSLALSDRVATEAFF
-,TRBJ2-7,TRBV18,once,TGTGCCAGCTCACCACAGGGAGGGGGCGAGCAGTACTTC,CASSPQGGGEQYF
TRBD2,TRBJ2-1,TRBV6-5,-,TGTGCCAGCAGTTACTCCGGGACTAGCGGGAGCAATGAGCAGTTCTTC,CASSYSGTSGSNEQFF
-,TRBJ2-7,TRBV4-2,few,TGTGCCAGCAGCCAAGGTCCCCCCGGGACCTCGATCTCCTACGAGCAGTACTTC,CASSQGPPGTSISYEQYF
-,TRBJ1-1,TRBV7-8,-,TGTGCCAGCAGCGGCCAACAGGGTGACACTGAAGCTTTCTTT,CASSGQQGDTEAFF
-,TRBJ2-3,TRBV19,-,TGTGCCAGTAGTATAACAGGGCAGGATACGCAGTATTTT,CASSITGQDTQYF
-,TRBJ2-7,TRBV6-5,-,TGTGCCAGCAGTTACTCCCTGACAGGCTCCTACGAGCAGTACTTC,CASSYSLTGSYEQYF
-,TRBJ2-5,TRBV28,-,TGTGCCAGCAGTACAGGGGGGGGCTCGTTTCTCCCGGAGACCCAGTACTTC,CASSTGGGSFLPETQYF
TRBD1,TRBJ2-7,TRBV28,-,TGTGCCAGCAAATATGATTCCGGGACAGGGGCCTACGAGCAGTACTTC,CASKYDSGTGAYEQYF
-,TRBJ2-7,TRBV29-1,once,TGCAGCGTTGAAGCCGGAGCGTGGAACGAGCAGTACTTC,CSVEAGAWNEQYF
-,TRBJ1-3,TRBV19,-,TGTGCCAGTAGTACCACGACAGGAAACACCATATATTTT,CASSTTTGNTIYF
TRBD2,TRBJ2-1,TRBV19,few,TGTGCCTCCGCCGGGCTAGCGGGAGACGATGAGCAGTTCTTC,CASAGLAGDDEQFF
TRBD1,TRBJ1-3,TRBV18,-,TGTGCCAGCTCTCGTCAGGGGGCGCCGACTGGAAACACCATATATTTT,CASSRQGAPTGNTIYF
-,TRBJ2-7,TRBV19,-,TGTGCCACTTCGGACAGCATCTACGAGCAGTACTTC,CATSDSIYEQYF
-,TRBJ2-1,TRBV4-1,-,TGCGCCAGCAGCCAAGTGGGGCGGGCCAGCTCCTACAATGAGCAGTTCTTC,CASSQVGRASSYNEQFF
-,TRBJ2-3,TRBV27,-,TGTGCCAGCAGTTTCCAAAGCACAGATACGCAGTATTTT,CASSFQSTDTQYF
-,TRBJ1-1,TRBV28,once,TGTGCCAGCGGGATGGGCGGGACAAACACTGAAGCTTTCTTT,CASGMGGTNTEAFF
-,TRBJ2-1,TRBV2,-,TGTGCCAGCAGCGGTAGCGCCAGCTCCTACAATGAGCAGTTCTTC,CASSGSASSYNEQFF
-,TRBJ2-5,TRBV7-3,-,TGTGCCAGCAGCCGGTCACAGGAACAAGAGACCCAGTACTTC,CASSRSQEQETQYF
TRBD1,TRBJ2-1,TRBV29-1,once,TGCAGCGTTGAAGACGCGACAGGGGGATGGAAAAGCTCCTACAATGAGCAGTTCTTC,CSVEDATGGWKSSYNEQFF
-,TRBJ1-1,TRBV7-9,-,TGTGCCAGCAGCCCCGACGGTCTGGTGAACACTGAAGCTTTCTTT,CASSPDGLVNTEAFF
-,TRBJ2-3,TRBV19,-,TGTGCCAGTAGTATGGGCACTAGCACAGATACGCAGTATTTT,CASSMGTSTDTQYF
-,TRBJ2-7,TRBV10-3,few,TGTGCCATCAGTGAAGCCGGGACCTATAGCTCCTACGAGCAGTACTTC,CAISEAGTYSSYEQYF
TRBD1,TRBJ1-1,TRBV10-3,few,TGTGCCATCAGTAAAATGACAGGGCTGAACACTGAAGCTTTCTTT,CAISKMTGLNTEAFF
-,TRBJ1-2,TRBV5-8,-,TGTGCCAGCACCAGGACCAATCGCTACACCTTC,CASTRTNRYTF
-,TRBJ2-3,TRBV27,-,TGTGCCAGCAGTCTCGGGACTGCACCAGATACGCAGTATTTT,CASSLGTAPDTQYF
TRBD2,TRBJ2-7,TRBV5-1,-,TGCGCCAGCAGCCCGCTGCCGACTAGCGGGAGTTCCTACGAGCAGTACTTC,CASSPLPTSGSSYEQYF
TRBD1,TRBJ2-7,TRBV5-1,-,TGCGCCAGCAGCTCGGGACAGCCATACGAGCAGTACTTC,CASSSGQPYEQYF
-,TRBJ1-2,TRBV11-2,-,TGTGCCAGCAGCTTAGCAGGGGAGCTGGGCTACACCTTC,CASSLAGELGYTF
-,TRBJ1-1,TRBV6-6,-,TGTGCCAGCAGGAGGTTGTGGTCGAACACTGAAGCTTTCTTT,CASRRLWSNTEAFF
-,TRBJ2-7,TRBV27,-,TGTGCCAGCAGTCCCTACAGTGCCCCATACGAGCAGTACTTC,CASSPYSAPYEQYF
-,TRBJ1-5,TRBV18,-,TGTGCCAGCTCACCTCGTCAAACCAATCAGCCCCAGCATTTT,CASSPRQTNQPQHF
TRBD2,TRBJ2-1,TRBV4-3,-,TGCGCCAGCAGCCACATAGCGGGAAGTGGCAATGAGCAGTTCTTC,CASSHIAGSGNEQFF
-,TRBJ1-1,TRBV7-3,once,TGTGCCAGCAGCGAAGGGACGCCGAACACTGAAGCTTTCTTT,CASSEGTPNTEAFF
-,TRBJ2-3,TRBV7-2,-,TGTGCCAGCAGGCTACAGGGAGATACGCAGTATTTT,CASRLQGDTQYF
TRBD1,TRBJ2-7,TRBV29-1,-,TGCAGCGTTGGAGGCCGGACAGGGGTGCACGAGCAGTACTTC,CSVGGRTGVHEQYF
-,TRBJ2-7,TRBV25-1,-,TGTGCCAGCCAGGGAGTGAGCTCCTACGAGCAGTACTTC,CASQGVSSYEQYF
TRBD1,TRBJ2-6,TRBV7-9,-,TGTGCCAGCAGCTTCACACCGGGACAGGGGGCGTATGGGGCCAACGTCCTGACTTTC,CASSFTPGQGAYGANVLTF
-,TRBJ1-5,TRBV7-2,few,TGTGCCAGCAGCTGGGGGAGAGGGGTACTGCCCCAGCATTTT,CASSWGRGVLPQHF
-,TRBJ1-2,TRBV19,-,TGTGCCAGTAGTATAGCCGGGACGGACCTTTATGGCTACACCTTC,CASSIAGTDLYGYTF